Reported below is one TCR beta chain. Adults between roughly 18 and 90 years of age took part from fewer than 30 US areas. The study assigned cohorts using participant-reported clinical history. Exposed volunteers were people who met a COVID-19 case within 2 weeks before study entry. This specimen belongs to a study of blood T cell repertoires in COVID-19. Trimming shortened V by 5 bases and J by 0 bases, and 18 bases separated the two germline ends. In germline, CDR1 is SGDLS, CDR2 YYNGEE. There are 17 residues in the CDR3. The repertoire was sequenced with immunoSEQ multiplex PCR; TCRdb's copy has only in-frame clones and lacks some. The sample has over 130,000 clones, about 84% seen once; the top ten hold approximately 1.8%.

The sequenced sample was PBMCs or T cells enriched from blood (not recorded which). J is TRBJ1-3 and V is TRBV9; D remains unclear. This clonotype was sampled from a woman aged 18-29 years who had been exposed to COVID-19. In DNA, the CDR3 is TGTGCCAGCAGTCGGGAGATTATACCTCACTCTGGAAACACCATATATTTT. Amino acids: CASSREIIPHSGNTIYF.